These 12 T cell receptor beta chains came from one sample sequenced in a study of cytomegalovirus exposure and HLA in healthy donors. PCR primers comprised 60 Vbeta and 13 Jbeta primers. Here immunoSEQ multiplex PCR was the method, and the copy in TCRdb shows in-frame clones only, minus some. The sample lists about 130,000 clones, 65% to 80% seen once, with around 13% in the top ten. Sequenced: PBMCs. The receptors were sampled from a woman between 40 and 55 years old in good health and CMV-seropositive.

This clone appeared once. This chain links TRBV7-9 with TRBJ2-7; TRBD2 agrees at 10 bases. The trim removed 4 bases at V and 1 base at J, leaving 4 bases unmatched. Germline CDR1 and CDR2: SEHNR and FQNEAQ (reference sequence). The CDR3 is made up of 15 amino acids. In DNA, the CDR3 is TGTGCCAGCAGCTCCGGGACTAGCGCTTCCTACGAGCAGTACTTC. Residues: CASSSGTSASYEQYF.

This sequence joins TRBV5-6 and TRBJ2-2; D possibly corresponds to TRBD1 (6 bases). V was pared by 4 bases and J by 6 bases, with 16 bases between. Germline V lookup: CDR1 SGHDT, CDR2 YYEEEE. This CDR3 has 15 residues. CDR3 nucleotides: TGTGCCAGCAGCGAGCCAGGGGTTGACCCCGGGGAGCTGTTTTTT. Encoded protein: CASSEPGVDPGELFF.

The chain recombines TRBV10-2 with TRBJ1-1, with 9 bases fitting TRBD1. The V gene end was trimmed by 10 bases and the J gene end by 1 base; junction bases not matched to a gene: 10. Germline V gives CDR1 WSHSY, CDR2 SAAADI. The CDR3 consists of 15 residues. CDR3 in amino acids: CATFAPGQGNTEAFF. DNA for the CDR3: TGCGCCACCTTCGCCCCGGGACAGGGGAACACTGAAGCTTTCTTT.

The rearrangement joins TRBV19 to TRBJ2-5, with TRBD2 matching 8 bases. This CDR3 is built from 14 residues. Germline assignment: CDR1 LNHDA and CDR2 SQIVND (reference sequence). After removal of 8 bases from V and 1 base from J, the junction contained 6 bases not matched to a gene. CDR3 DNA: TGTGCCAGTCGGGAGGGGGGTGTCCAAGAGACCCAGTACTTC. Translating it yields CASREGGVQETQYF.

The chain joins TRBV7-2 to TRBJ2-5; 11 positions agree with TRBD2. There are 16 residues in the CDR3. After removal of 5 bases from V and 1 base from J, the junction contained 6 bases not matched to a gene. Germline V gene data show CDR1 as SGHTA and CDR2 as FQGNSA. The CDR3 region has the DNA TGTGCCAGCAGCCCCGGGACTAGCGGTTTCCAAGAGACCCAGTACTTC. Residues: CASSPGTSGFQETQYF.

The rearrangement joins TRBV27 to TRBJ2-7; the match to TRBD2 covers 8 bases. This CDR3 has 14 amino acids. The junction had 1 base not matched to a gene; V was cut back by 3 bases and J by 0 bases. Per germline, CDR1 MNHEY and CDR2 SMNVEV (reference sequence). CDR3 DNA: TGTGCCAGCAGTTTCCGGGAGGGCTCCTACGAGCAGTACTTC. It is translated as CASSFREGSYEQYF.

The J gene is TRBJ2-7, the V gene TRBV27; possibly TRBD2 for D (7 bases). Trimming pared 5 bases from V and 7 bases from J, leaving 21 bases between. This CDR3 is built from 15 residues. Germline V gene sequence: CDR1 MNHEY, CDR2 SMNVEV (reference sequence). The CDR3, as DNA: TGTGCCAGCAGTCCGCGACTAGCATCGAGGGGGGAGCAGTACTTC. Protein product: CASSPRLASRGEQYF.

V and J are TRBV7-2 and TRBJ1-2, with D unclear. This CDR3 has 13 residues. Trimming stripped 4 bases from V and 8 bases from J, with 14 bases between. Germline V CDR1 and CDR2: SGHTA, FQGNSA. The CDR3 bases are TGTGCCAGCAGCTCCAGAGGTGCAACGGGCTACACCTTC. This codes for CASSSRGATGYTF. Combining the CDR3 with reference TRBV7-2 and TRBJ1-2 gives the whole variable domain GAGVSQSPSNKVTEKGKDVELRCDPISGHTALYWYRQSLGQGLEFLIYFQGNSAPDKSGLPSDRFSAERTGGSVSTLTIQRTQQEDSAVYLCASSSRGATGYTFGSGTRLTVV.

V is TRBV19 and J is TRBJ2-7, with TRBD1 identical over 10 bases. The CDR3 has 12 residues. The germline V gene has CDR1 LNHDA and CDR2 SQIVND (reference sequence). Trimming at V came to 8 bases and at J to 3 bases, leaving 1 base not matched to a gene. DNA for the CDR3: TGTGCCAGTGGGACAGGGGACTACGAGCAGTACTTC. Translation gives CASGTGDYEQYF. Using reference TRBV19 and TRBJ2-7 for the parts outside the CDR3, the full variable domain is DGGITQSPKYLFRKEGQNVTLSCEQNLNHDAMYWYRQDPGQGLRLIYYSQIVNDFQKGDIAEGYSVSREKKESFPLTVTSAQKNPTAFYLCASGTGDYEQYFGPGTRLTVT.

This clone occurred once. V and J are TRBV28 and TRBJ2-5; the match to TRBD2 covers 9 bases. Judging by the DNA end, TRBJ2-7 fits better; the J call may be wrong. The CDR3 runs to 16 residues. Germline V lookup: CDR1 MDHEN, CDR2 SYDVKM. CDR3 residues: CASSPGGSGGYYEQYF. Here the CDR3 DNA reads TGTGCCAGCAGTCCCGGGGGTAGCGGGGGTTACTACGAGCAGTACTTC.

About this clone itself: This sample includes further DNA sequences coding for the same CDR3. This sequence joins TRBV28 and TRBJ2-6, with D unclear. Trimming left V 5 bases short and J 0 bases short, with 8 bases between. The germline V gene encodes CDR1 MDHEN and CDR2 SYDVKM. This CDR3 spans 15 amino acids. The CDR3 DNA is TGTGCCAGCAGTCCCGGTGGCTCTGGGGCCAACGTCCTGACTTTC. Translated, it gives CASSPGGSGANVLTF.

The V and J genes are TRBV6-6 and TRBJ2-1; possibly TRBD2 for D (5 bases). The CDR3 spans 13 residues. Trimming shortened V by 6 bases and J by 2 bases, and 8 bases separated the two germline ends. The germline CDR1 and CDR2 sequences are MNHNY and SVGAGI (reference sequence). CDR3 coding DNA: TGTGCCAGCAGGGCTAGCCCCTACAATGAGCAGTTCTTC. It translates to CASRASPYNEQFF.